These T cell receptor beta chains were read from a single sample in a study of T cell changes during pregnancy in multiple sclerosis. Clones were sequenced by immunoSEQ multiplex PCR, and TCRdb holds only the in-frame ones, with some missing. The sample lists roughly 52,000 clones, roughly 92% occurring once. Sequencing used CD4+ T cells from peripheral blood mononuclear cells, obtained in the third trimester of pregnancy. These receptors originate from a female donor with multiple sclerosis, enrolled in a pregnancy study. CDR3s include the opening cysteine and the closing phenylalanine or tryptophan. The D gene is left open where the match is weak. Some rows have no size entry. The others give once, few or many, or a class for an expanded clone.

>TRBD1|TRBJ1-2|TRBV5-5|NA
TGTGCCAGCAGCCCCTGGACAGGGCAAGCTAACTATGGCTACACCTTC
CASSPWTGQANYGYTF
>TRBD2|TRBJ2-2|TRBV5-1|NA
TGCGCCAGCAGCACAAGCGGGAGTAACACCGGGGAGCTGTTTTTT
CASSTSGSNTGELFF
>NA|TRBJ2-5|TRBV11-2|NA
TGTGCCAGCAGCTACCGGGTGAGGGCCGCTGAGACCCAGTACTTC
CASSYRVRAAETQYF
>NA|TRBJ2-7|TRBV28|NA
TGTGCCAGCAGTCGCCTCGCGGGGATGAGCTCCTACGAGCAGTACTTC
CASSRLAGMSSYEQYF
>NA|TRBJ1-5|TRBV19|NA
TGTGCCAGTAGTGTCGACAGGAATCAGCCCCAGCATTTT
CASSVDRNQPQHF
>NA|TRBJ2-7|TRBV4-1|NA
TGCGCCAGCAGCTCACGGACTTCTGGCTACGAGCAGTACTTC
CASSSRTSGYEQYF
>TRBD2|TRBJ2-1|TRBV10-1|once
TGCGCCAGCAGCGGGACTACTAATGAGCAGTTCTTC
CASSGTTNEQFF
>TRBD1|TRBJ1-2|TRBV4-2|NA
TGTGCCAGCAGCCAAGGGGACAGGGGTGACTATGGCTACACCTTC
CASSQGDRGDYGYTF
>NA|TRBJ2-1|TRBV5-1|NA
TGCGCCAGCAGCCCCGCTCTTAGCTCCTACAATGAGCAGTTCTTC
CASSPALSSYNEQFF
>NA|TRBJ1-5|TRBV5-6|NA
TGTGCCAGCAGCAAAGGACAGAACAATCAGCCCCAGCATTTT
CASSKGQNNQPQHF
>TRBD1|TRBJ2-7|TRBV7-2|NA
TGTGCCAGCAGCTTAGGGGGACAGTCCTACGAGCAGTACTTC
CASSLGGQSYEQYF
>TRBD2|TRBJ2-2|TRBV2|NA
TGTGCCAGCAGGGGACTAGCGTCGAACACCGGGGAGCTGTTTTTT
CASRGLASNTGELFF
>NA|TRBJ1-1|TRBV19|NA
TGTGCCAGTACTTATAGGTCCCGGGTGAACACTGAAGCTTTCTTT
CASTYRSRVNTEAFF
>NA|TRBJ1-1|TRBV15|NA
TGTGCCACCAGCAGAGGGGCAGGGCAAAACACTGAAGCTTTCTTT
CATSRGAGQNTEAFF
>NA|TRBJ1-1|TRBV5-5|NA
TGTGCCAGCAGCTCAGGAGGGGCCAGTGGTGAAGCTTTCTTT
CASSSGGASGEAFF
>TRBD1|TRBJ1-6|TRBV11-2|once
TGTGCCCAGGGGGACGGGAATTCACCCCTCCACTTT
CAQGDGNSPLHF
>NA|TRBJ2-1|TRBV5-1|NA
TGCGCCAGCAGCTTGGCTATGGCGGGTTTAGGCGATGAGCAGTTCTTC
CASSLAMAGLGDEQFF
>NA|TRBJ1-6|TRBV7-2|once
TGTGCCAGCAGCCTAAAAACAGGGTGGTTCTCTTCACCCCTCCACTTT
CASSLKTGWFSSPLHF
>TRBD1|TRBJ1-5|TRBV6-1|NA
TGTGCCAGCCTCTCCGGGACAGGGGGCGGTCAGCCCCAGCATTTT
CASLSGTGGGQPQHF
>NA|TRBJ1-2|TRBV4-1|once
TGCGCCAGCAGCCAAGTTTCGGCGGCCTATGGCTACACCTTC
CASSQVSAAYGYTF
>TRBD1|TRBJ1-2|TRBV5-1|NA
TGCGCCAGCAGCTTGGGTGGGACAGGGGGCGGACGGGGCTACACCTTC
CASSLGGTGGGRGYTF
>TRBD2|TRBJ2-1|TRBV7-8|NA
TGTGCCAGCAGCTTACATCTAGCGGTATCCTACAATGAGCAGTTCTTC
CASSLHLAVSYNEQFF